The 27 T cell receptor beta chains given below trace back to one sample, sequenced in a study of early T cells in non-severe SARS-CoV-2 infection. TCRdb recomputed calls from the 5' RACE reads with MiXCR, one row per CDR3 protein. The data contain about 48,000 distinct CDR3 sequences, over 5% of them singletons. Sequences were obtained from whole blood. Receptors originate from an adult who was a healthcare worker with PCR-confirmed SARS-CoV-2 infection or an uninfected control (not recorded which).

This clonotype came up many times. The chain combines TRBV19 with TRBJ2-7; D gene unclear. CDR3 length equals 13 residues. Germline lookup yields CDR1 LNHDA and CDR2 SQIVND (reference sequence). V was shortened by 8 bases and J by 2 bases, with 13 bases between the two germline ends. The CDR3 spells CASSAGQAYEQYF. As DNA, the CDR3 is TGTGCCAGTTCTGCAGGCCAAGCCTACGAGCAGTACTTC. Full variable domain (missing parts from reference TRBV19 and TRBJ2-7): DGGITQSPKYLFRKEGQNVTLSCEQNLNHDAMYWYRQDPGQGLRLIYYSQIVNDFQKGDIAEGYSVSREKKESFPLTVTSAQKNPTAFYLCASSAGQAYEQYFGPGTRLTVT.

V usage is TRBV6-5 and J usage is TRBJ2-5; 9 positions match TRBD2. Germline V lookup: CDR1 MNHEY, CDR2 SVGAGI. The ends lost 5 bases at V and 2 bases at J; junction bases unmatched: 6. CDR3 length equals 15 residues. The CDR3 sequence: CASSLELAGQETQYF. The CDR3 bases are TGTGCCAGCAGTCTCGAACTAGCGGGTCAAGAGACCCAGTACTTC.

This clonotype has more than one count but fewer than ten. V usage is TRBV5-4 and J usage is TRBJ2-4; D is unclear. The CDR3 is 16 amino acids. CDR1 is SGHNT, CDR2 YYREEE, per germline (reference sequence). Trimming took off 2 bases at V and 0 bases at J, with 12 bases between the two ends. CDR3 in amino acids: CASSLGETLAKNIQYF. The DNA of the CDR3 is TGTGCCAGCAGCTTAGGAGAGACATTAGCCAAAAACATTCAGTACTTC.

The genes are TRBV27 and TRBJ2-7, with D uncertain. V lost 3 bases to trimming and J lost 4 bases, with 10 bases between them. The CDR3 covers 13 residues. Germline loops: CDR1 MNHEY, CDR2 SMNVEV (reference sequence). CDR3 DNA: TGTGCCAGCAGTTTTAGGGTTCAGTACGAGCAGTACTTC. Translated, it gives CASSFRVQYEQYF.

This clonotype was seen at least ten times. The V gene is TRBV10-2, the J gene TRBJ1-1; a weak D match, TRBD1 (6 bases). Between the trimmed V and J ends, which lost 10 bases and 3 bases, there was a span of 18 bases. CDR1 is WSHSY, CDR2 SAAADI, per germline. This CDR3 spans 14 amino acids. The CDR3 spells CATSTGGYDTEAFF. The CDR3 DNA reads TGCGCCACTTCGACTGGGGGCTACGACACTGAAGCTTTCTTT.

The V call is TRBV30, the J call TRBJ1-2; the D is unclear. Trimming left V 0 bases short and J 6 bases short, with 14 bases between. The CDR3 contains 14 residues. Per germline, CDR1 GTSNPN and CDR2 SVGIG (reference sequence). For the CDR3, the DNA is TGTGCCTGGAGTGTACCGTGGGGAGAAAATGGCTACACCTTC. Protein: CAWSVPWGENGYTF.

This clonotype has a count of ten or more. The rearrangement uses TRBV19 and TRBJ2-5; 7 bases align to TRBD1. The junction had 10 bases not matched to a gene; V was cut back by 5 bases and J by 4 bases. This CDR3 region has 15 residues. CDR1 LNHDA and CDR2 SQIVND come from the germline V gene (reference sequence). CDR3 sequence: CASSREGGRRETQYF. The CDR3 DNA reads TGTGCCAGTAGTCGCGAAGGGGGCCGGCGAGAGACCCAGTACTTC.

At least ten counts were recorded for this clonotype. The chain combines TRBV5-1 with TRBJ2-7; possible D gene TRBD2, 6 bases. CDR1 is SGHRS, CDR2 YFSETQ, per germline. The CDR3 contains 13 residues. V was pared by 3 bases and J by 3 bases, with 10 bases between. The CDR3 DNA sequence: TGCGCCAGCAGCTCGGGACTCGGCTACGAGCAGTACTTC. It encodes CASSSGLGYEQYF.

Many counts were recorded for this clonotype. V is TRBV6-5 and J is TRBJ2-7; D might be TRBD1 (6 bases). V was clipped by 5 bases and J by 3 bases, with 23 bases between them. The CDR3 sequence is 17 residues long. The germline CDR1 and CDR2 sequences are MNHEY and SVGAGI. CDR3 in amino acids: CASSPGTPGLWGYEQYF. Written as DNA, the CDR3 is TGTGCCAGCAGTCCCGGGACACCCGGTCTATGGGGCTACGAGCAGTACTTC.

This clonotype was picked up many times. The CDR3 spells CASSRQGSSGSAGELFF. For the CDR3, the DNA is TGCGCCAGCAGCCGTCAAGGGTCTAGCGGGAGCGCCGGGGAGCTGTTTTTT. The chain has TRBV5-1 and TRBJ2-2; TRBD2 matches at 10 bases. The V gene end was trimmed by 4 bases and the J gene end by 6 bases; junction bases not matched to a gene: 12. This CDR3 contains 17 residues. Germline V gene lookup returns CDR1 SGHRS and CDR2 YFSETQ.

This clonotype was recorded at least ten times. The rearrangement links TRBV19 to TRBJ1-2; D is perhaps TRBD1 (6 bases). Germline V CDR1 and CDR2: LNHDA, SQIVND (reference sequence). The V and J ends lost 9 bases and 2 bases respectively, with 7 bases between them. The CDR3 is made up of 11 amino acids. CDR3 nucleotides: TGTGCCAGCGGACAGAACTATGGCTACACCTTC. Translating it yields CASGQNYGYTF. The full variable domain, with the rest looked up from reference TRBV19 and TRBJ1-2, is DGGITQSPKYLFRKEGQNVTLSCEQNLNHDAMYWYRQDPGQGLRLIYYSQIVNDFQKGDIAEGYSVSREKKESFPLTVTSAQKNPTAFYLCASGQNYGYTFGSGTRLTVV.

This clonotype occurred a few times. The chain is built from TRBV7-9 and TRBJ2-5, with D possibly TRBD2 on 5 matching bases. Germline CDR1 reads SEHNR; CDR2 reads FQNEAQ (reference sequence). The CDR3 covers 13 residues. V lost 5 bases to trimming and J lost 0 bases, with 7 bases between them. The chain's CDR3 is CASSPDYQETQYF. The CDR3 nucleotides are TGTGCCAGCAGCCCGGACTACCAAGAGACCCAGTACTTC.

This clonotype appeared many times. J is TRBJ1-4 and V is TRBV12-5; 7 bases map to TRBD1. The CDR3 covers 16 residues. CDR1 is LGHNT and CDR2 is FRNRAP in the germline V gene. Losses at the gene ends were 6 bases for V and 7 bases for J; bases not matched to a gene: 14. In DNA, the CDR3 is TGTGCTAGTGGCCGACAAACAGGGGACTACCGTGAAAAACTGTTTTTT. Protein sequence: CASGRQTGDYREKLFF.

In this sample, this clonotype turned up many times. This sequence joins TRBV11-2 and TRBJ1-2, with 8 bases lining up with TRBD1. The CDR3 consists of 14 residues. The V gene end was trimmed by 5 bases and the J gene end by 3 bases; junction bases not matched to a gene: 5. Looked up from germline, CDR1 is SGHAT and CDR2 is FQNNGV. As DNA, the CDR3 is TGTGCCAGCAGCCGGGACAGGCATGACTATGGCTACACCTTC. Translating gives CASSRDRHDYGYTF.

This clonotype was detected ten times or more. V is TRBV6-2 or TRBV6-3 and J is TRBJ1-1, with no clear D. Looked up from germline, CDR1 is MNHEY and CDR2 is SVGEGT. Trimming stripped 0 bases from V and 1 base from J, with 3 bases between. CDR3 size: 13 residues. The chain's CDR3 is CASSYSWNTEAFF. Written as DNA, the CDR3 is TGTGCCAGCAGTTACTCTTGGAACACTGAAGCTTTCTTT.

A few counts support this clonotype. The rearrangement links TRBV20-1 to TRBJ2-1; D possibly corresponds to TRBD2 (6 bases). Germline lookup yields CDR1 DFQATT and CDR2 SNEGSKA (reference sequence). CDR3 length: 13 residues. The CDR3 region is CSLNREFYNEQFF. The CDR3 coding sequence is TGCAGCTTAAATCGGGAGTTCTACAATGAGCAGTTCTTC.

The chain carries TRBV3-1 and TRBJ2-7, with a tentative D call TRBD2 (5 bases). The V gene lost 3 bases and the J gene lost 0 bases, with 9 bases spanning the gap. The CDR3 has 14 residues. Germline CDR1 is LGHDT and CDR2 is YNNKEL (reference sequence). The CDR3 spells CASSQRVGSYEQYF. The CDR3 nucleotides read TGTGCCAGCAGCCAGCGGGTTGGCTCCTACGAGCAGTACTTC.

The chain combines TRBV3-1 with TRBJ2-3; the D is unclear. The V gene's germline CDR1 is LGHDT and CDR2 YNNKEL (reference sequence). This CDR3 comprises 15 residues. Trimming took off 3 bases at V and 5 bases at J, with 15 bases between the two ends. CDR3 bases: TGTGCCAGCAGCCAGGGCCCACACCTTGGAGATACGCAGTATTTT. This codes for CASSQGPHLGDTQYF.

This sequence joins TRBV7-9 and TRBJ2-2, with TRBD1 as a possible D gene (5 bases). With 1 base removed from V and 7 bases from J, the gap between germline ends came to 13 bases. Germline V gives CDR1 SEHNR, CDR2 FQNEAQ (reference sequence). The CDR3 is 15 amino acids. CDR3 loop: CASSLVSQGGGELFF. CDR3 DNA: TGTGCCAGCAGCTTAGTGTCCCAGGGCGGCGGGGAGCTGTTTTTT.

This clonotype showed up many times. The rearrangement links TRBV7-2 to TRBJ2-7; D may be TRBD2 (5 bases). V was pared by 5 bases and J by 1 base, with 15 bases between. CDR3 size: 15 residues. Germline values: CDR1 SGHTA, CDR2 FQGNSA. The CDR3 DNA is TGTGCCAGCAGCCGAGACCCTCGGGGATCCTACGAGCAGTACTTC. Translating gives CASSRDPRGSYEQYF.

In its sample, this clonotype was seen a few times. For the CDR3, the DNA is TGCAGTGCTTCCCTCGGGGGCGCGACTGAAAAACTGTTTTTT. Its translation: CSASLGGATEKLFF. V gene TRBV20-1 combines with J gene TRBJ1-4; D is perhaps TRBD1 (6 bases). The V end lost 5 bases, the J end lost 7 bases, and 17 bases lay between the germline ends. The germline V gene has CDR1 DFQATT and CDR2 SNEGSKA (reference sequence). The CDR3 runs to 14 residues.

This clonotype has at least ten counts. The chain's CDR3 is CASSAISGGNTGELFF. The DNA of the CDR3 is TGTGCCAGCAGCGCCATAAGCGGGGGGAACACCGGGGAGCTGTTTTTT. The V gene is TRBV9, the J gene TRBJ2-2; 8 nucleotides agree with TRBD2. The V and J ends lost 3 bases and 1 base, in that order; junction bases with no gene match: 5. The CDR3 has 16 amino acids. Germline-derived CDR1 and CDR2 are SGDLS and YYNGEE.

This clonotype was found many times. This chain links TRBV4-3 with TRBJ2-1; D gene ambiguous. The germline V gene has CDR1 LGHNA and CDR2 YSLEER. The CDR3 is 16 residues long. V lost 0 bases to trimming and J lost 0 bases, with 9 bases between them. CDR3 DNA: TGCGCCAGCAGCCAAGAAGGAGCGCCCTCCTACAATGAGCAGTTCTTC. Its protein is CASSQEGAPSYNEQFF.

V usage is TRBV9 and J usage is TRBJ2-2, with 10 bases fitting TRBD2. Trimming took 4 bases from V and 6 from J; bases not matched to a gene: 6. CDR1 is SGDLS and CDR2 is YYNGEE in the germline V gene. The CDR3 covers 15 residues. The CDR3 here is CASSHSGRTAGELFF. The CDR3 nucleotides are TGTGCCAGCAGCCATAGCGGGAGGACAGCCGGGGAGCTGTTTTTT.

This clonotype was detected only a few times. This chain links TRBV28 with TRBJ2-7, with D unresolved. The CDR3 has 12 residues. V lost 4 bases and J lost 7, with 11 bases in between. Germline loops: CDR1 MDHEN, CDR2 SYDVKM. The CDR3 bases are TGTGCCAGCAGTTCCCCCATCGGAGAGCAGTACTTC. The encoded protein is CASSSPIGEQYF.

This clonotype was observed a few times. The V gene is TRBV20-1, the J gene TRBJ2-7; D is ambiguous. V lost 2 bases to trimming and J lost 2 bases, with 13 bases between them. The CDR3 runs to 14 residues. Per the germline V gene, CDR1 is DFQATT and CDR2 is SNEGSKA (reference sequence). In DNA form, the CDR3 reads TGCAGTGCTAGAAGGTTCGAGCAGACCTACGAGCAGTACTTC. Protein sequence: CSARRFEQTYEQYF.

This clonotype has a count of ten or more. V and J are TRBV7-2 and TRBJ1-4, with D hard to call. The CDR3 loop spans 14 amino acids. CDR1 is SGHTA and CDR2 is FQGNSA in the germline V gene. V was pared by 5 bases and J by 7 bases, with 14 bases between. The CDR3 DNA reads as TGTGCCAGCAGCCCTTTGGGAGGGCGTGAAAAACTGTTTTTT. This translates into CASSPLGGREKLFF.